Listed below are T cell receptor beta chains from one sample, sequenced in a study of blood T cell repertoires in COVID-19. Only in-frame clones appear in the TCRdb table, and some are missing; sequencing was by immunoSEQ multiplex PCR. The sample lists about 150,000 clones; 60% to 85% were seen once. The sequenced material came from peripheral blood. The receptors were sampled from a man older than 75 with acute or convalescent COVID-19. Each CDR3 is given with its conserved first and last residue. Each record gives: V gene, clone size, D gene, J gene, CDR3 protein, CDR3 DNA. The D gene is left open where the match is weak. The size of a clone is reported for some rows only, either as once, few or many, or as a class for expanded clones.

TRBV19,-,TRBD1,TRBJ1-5,CASSTGQGRQPQHF,TGTGCCAGTAGTACCGGACAGGGTAGGCAGCCCCAGCATTTT
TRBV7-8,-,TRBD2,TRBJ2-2,CASSRPGRGTGELFF,TGTGCCAGCAGCCGCCCGGGGCGGGGGACCGGGGAGCTGTTTTTT
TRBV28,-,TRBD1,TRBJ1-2,CASSFNRGVVGYTF,TGTGCCAGCAGTTTCAACAGGGGGGTTGTTGGCTACACCTTC
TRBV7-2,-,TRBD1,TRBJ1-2,CASSPGTGARGGYTF,TGTGCCAGCAGCCCCGGGACAGGGGCTCGGGGAGGCTACACCTTC
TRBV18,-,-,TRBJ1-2,CASSADTNYGYTF,TGTGCCAGCTCAGCCGACACAAACTATGGCTACACCTTC
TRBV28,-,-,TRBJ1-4,CAVTGGSTNEKLFF,TGTGCCGTAACCGGGGGTTCAACTAATGAAAAACTGTTTTTT
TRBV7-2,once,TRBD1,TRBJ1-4,CASSRNTGTGGEKLFF,TGTGCCAGCAGCCGCAACACCGGGACAGGGGGTGAAAAACTGTTTTTT
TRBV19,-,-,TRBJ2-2,CASSIGGLTNTGELFF,TGTGCCAGTAGTATAGGGGGCTTAACGAACACCGGGGAGCTGTTTTTT
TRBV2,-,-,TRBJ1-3,CASFPGSGNTIYF,TGTGCCAGCTTCCCGGGATCGGGAAACACCATATATTTT
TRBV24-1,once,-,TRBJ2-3,CATSEHLRGGSTDTQYF,TGTGCCACCAGTGAACACTTGCGCGGGGGCAGCACAGATACGCAGTATTTT
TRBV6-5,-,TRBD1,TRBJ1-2,CASSYRQGNSGYTF,TGTGCCAGCAGTTACCGACAGGGAAATAGTGGCTACACCTTC
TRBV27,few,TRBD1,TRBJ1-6,CASSFRTGMSPLHF,TGTGCCAGCAGTTTTAGGACAGGGATGTCACCCCTCCACTTT
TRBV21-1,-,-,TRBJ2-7,CASSKERRQGALSLTYEQYF,TGTGCCAGCAGCAAAGAGAGGCGACAGGGGGCTCTCTCGTTAACCTACGAGCAGTACTTC
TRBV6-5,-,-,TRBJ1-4,CASSYNRSPYEKLFF,TGTGCCAGCAGTTACAACAGGTCCCCCTACGAAAAACTGTTTTTT
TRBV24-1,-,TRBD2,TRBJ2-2,CATSATLAGTNTGELFF,TGTGCCACCAGTGCCACACTAGCGGGGACTAATACCGGGGAGCTGTTTTTT
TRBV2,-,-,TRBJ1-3,CASSDAAGALSGNTIYF,TGTGCCAGCAGTGACGCGGCAGGGGCCCTCTCTGGAAACACCATATATTTT
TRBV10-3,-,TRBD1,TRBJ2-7,CAIVRDDRGEQYF,TGTGCCATCGTACGCGATGACAGGGGCGAGCAGTACTTC
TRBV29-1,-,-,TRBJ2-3,CSIREGDTQYF,TGCAGCATCCGAGAGGGAGATACGCAGTATTTT
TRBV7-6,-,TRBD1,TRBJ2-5,CASSPKPGTEDKKTQYF,TGTGCCAGCAGTCCCAAGCCCGGGACAGAGGACAAGAAGACCCAGTACTTC
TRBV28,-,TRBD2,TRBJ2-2,CASGGSGGVAGELFF,TGTGCCAGCGGGGGTAGCGGGGGAGTAGCCGGGGAGCTGTTTTTT
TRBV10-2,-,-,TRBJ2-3,CASRSGRQGFEDTQYF,TGCGCCAGCCGGTCAGGAAGGCAGGGGTTTGAGGATACGCAGTATTTT
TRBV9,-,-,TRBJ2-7,CASSVRTVGEQYF,TGTGCCAGCAGCGTCCGGACAGTCGGCGAGCAGTACTTC
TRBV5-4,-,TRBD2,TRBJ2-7,CASSREENPRREQYF,TGTGCCAGCAGCCGGGAGGAAAACCCGCGAAGGGAGCAGTACTTC
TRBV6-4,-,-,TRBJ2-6,CARAGANSGANVLTF,TGTGCCAGGGCGGGGGCCAACTCTGGGGCCAACGTCCTGACTTTC
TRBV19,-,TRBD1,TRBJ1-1,CASSAGGNMNTEAFF,TGTGCCAGTAGTGCAGGGGGAAACATGAACACTGAAGCTTTCTTT
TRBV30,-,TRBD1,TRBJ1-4,CAWRNGQGAWTNEKLFF,TGTGCCTGGCGAAACGGACAGGGGGCCTGGACTAATGAAAAACTGTTTTTT
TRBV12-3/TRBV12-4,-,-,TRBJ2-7,CASSLNPSYEQYF,TGTGCCAGCAGCCTAAATCCCTCCTACGAGCAGTACTTC
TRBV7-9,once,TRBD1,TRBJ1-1,CASSASTGAPRAFF,TGTGCCAGCAGCGCCTCAACAGGGGCCCCGAGAGCTTTCTTT
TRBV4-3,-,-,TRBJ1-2,CASSQAAGSNYGYTF,TGCGCCAGCAGCCAAGCGGCAGGGTCTAACTATGGCTACACCTTC
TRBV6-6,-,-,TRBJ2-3,CASTLTGIKDTQYF,TGTGCCAGCACGTTAACAGGGATTAAAGATACGCAGTATTTT
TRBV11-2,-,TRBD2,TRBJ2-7,CASSLIAGEGGQYF,TGTGCCAGCAGCCTCATAGCGGGGGAAGGGGGGCAGTACTTC
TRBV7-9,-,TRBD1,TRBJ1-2,CASSQGTGVGYTF,TGTGCCAGCAGCCAGGGGACAGGGGTCGGCTACACCTTC
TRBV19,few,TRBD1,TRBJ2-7,CASSPWDRGTGEQYF,TGTGCCAGTAGTCCTTGGGACAGGGGAACAGGCGAGCAGTACTTC
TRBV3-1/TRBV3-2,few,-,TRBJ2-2,CASSSKRAGELFF,TGTGCCAGCAGCTCAAAGCGTGCCGGGGAGCTGTTTTTT
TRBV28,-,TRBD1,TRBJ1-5,CASSNPTGGGQPQHF,TGTGCCAGCAGTAACCCTACAGGGGGCGGACAGCCCCAGCATTTT
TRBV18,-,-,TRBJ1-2,CASSPQGMAYGYTF,TGTGCCAGCTCACCGCAGGGAATGGCCTATGGCTACACCTTC